Described below is a single TCR beta chain sequence and its context. The CDR3 runs 12 residues. V shed 3 bases and J 6 bases; nucleotides not matched to a gene: 0. Germline assignment: CDR1 WSHSY and CDR2 SAAADI. The data stem from a study of control samples from healthy donors and cancer patients. Sequenced by immunoSEQ multiplex PCR; TCRdb stores in-frame clones only, minus some. The repertoire includes 69,000 or so clones, approximately 94% of them detected once, and roughly 3% sits in the top ten. Source material: blood. The TCR sequence derives from a woman under 40 in good health. The rearrangement links TRBV10-2 to TRBJ1-1; 8 nucleotides line up with TRBD1. The CDR3 DNA follows: TGCGCCAGCAGTGAACAGGGGGCTGAAGCTTTCTTT. Encoded protein: CASSEQGAEAFF.